The entry below describes one T cell receptor beta chain. Its specificity is unknown. This sample is drawn from a study of T cell responses to AZD1222 COVID-19 vaccine. Findings and caveats of the study: Baseline serostatus was positive in only a handful of AZD1222 recipients. Clonal diversity may have been underestimated in mostly white British donors.

Generated by immunoSEQ multiplex PCR, the TCRdb table keeps only in-frame clones and is missing some. The table shows roughly 200,000 clones, with 85% to 95% occurring only once. This specimen was peripheral blood, taken 28 days after the second dose of the MenACWY control vaccine. The TCR was taken from an adult who received the MenACWY meningococcal vaccine as a control.

In DNA form, the CDR3 reads TGTGCCAGCAGTGATCGGGGACAAGTATACGAGCAGTACTTC. Amino acids: CASSDRGQVYEQYF. This rearrangement joins TRBV6-1 to TRBJ2-7, with D possibly matching TRBD1 (6 bases). In germline, CDR1 is MNHNS, CDR2 SASEGT. The CDR3 covers 14 residues. The germline V and J ends were trimmed by 3 bases and 4 bases, with 13 bases remaining between them.